These T cell receptor beta chains were read from a single sample in a study of T cells after posttransplantation cyclophosphamide. The repertoire was sequenced with immunoSEQ multiplex PCR; TCRdb's copy has only in-frame clones and lacks some. The table shows about 16,000 clones, with roughly 85% occurring only once. This specimen was PBMCs, taken after allogeneic stem cell transplant with calcineurin inhibitor and methotrexate. The receptors come from a female patient aged 18 to 35 who received an allogeneic stem cell transplant from an unrelated donor, was CMV-positive, and had acute and chronic GVHD. Some T cells may have come from the graft donor. Both conserved end residues are part of each CDR3. The D gene is left open where the match is weak. Clone size appears in some rows only: once, few, many, or a class for an expanded clone.

J gene: TRBJ1-2
clone size: .
CDR3 length: 14
V gene: TRBV4-1
D gene: TRBD1
CDR3 DNA: TGCGCCAGCAGCCACGGACAGGGGGGCTATGGCTACACCTTC
CDR3 protein: CASSHGQGGYGYTF

J gene: TRBJ2-1
clone size: .
CDR3 length: 15
V gene: TRBV19
D gene: TRBD2
CDR3 DNA: TGTGCCAGTAGGCGGACTAGCGGCTCCTACAATGAGCAGTTCTTC
CDR3 protein: CASRRTSGSYNEQFF

J gene: TRBJ2-2
clone size: once
CDR3 length: 15
V gene: TRBV5-8
D gene: .
CDR3 DNA: TGTGCCAGCAGCCTGGGACTTATGAACACCGGGGAGCTGTTTTTT
CDR3 protein: CASSLGLMNTGELFF

J gene: TRBJ2-7
clone size: .
CDR3 length: 10
V gene: TRBV20-1
D gene: .
CDR3 DNA: TGCAGTGCTGGACGGACTGAGCAGTACTTC
CDR3 protein: CSAGRTEQYF

J gene: TRBJ2-3
clone size: .
CDR3 length: 14
V gene: TRBV14
D gene: TRBD1
CDR3 DNA: TGTGCCAGCAGCCCCCAACAGGGGTCGGGTACGCAGTATTTT
CDR3 protein: CASSPQQGSGTQYF

J gene: TRBJ1-3
clone size: .
CDR3 length: 17
V gene: TRBV2
D gene: TRBD1
CDR3 DNA: TGTGCCAGCAGTGATTTTTTGTGGGACAGCTCTGGAAACACCATATATTTT
CDR3 protein: CASSDFLWDSSGNTIYF

J gene: TRBJ2-1
clone size: once
CDR3 length: 14
V gene: TRBV11-2
D gene: TRBD2
CDR3 DNA: TGTGCCAGCAGCCCGGGACTAGCCTACAATGAGCAGTTCTTC
CDR3 protein: CASSPGLAYNEQFF

J gene: TRBJ2-7
clone size: .
CDR3 length: 15
V gene: TRBV7-9
D gene: .
CDR3 DNA: TGTGCCAGCAGCTTAGCAGGACAGGGAGCGGGGGAGCAGTACTTC
CDR3 protein: CASSLAGQGAGEQYF

J gene: TRBJ1-4
clone size: few
CDR3 length: 15
V gene: TRBV7-9
D gene: TRBD1
CDR3 DNA: TGTGCCAGCAGCGATACCGGGACAGTGAATGAAAAACTGTTTTTT
CDR3 protein: CASSDTGTVNEKLFF

J gene: TRBJ2-2
clone size: .
CDR3 length: 12
V gene: TRBV5-1
D gene: .
CDR3 DNA: TGCGCCAGCAGCTTGTACTCCGGGGAGCTGTTTTTT
CDR3 protein: CASSLYSGELFF

J gene: TRBJ2-2
clone size: once
CDR3 length: 15
V gene: TRBV7-2
D gene: TRBD2
CDR3 DNA: TGTGCCAGCAGCAACTGGGAGGGCCGAGCCGGGGAGCTGTTTTTT
CDR3 protein: CASSNWEGRAGELFF

J gene: TRBJ2-5
clone size: .
CDR3 length: 12
V gene: TRBV10-1
D gene: TRBD1
CDR3 DNA: TGCGCCAGCAGTTTTACAGGGGGCAGCCAGTACTTC
CDR3 protein: CASSFTGGSQYF

J gene: TRBJ2-7
clone size: .
CDR3 length: 12
V gene: TRBV30
D gene: TRBD1
CDR3 DNA: TGTGCCTGGAGCCTAGGGGGCGCCGAGCAGTACTTC
CDR3 protein: CAWSLGGAEQYF

J gene: TRBJ1-5
clone size: .
CDR3 length: 14
V gene: TRBV30
D gene: .
CDR3 DNA: TGTGCCTCCGCTGGGGGGGGTTTAAATCAGCCCCAGCATTTT
CDR3 protein: CASAGGGLNQPQHF

J gene: TRBJ1-3
clone size: once
CDR3 length: 14
V gene: TRBV6-5
D gene: .
CDR3 DNA: TGTGCCAGCCAACAGGGTAACTCTGGAAACACCATATATTTT
CDR3 protein: CASQQGNSGNTIYF

J gene: TRBJ2-1
clone size: .
CDR3 length: 17
V gene: TRBV5-1
D gene: TRBD1
CDR3 DNA: TGCGCCAGCAGCACCCGACAGGGATTCCTATCCTACAATGAGCAGTTCTTC
CDR3 protein: CASSTRQGFLSYNEQFF

J gene: TRBJ2-2
clone size: .
CDR3 length: 14
V gene: TRBV7-2
D gene: TRBD1
CDR3 DNA: TGTGCCAGCAGCACACGACAGGGTACCGGGGAGCTGTTTTTT
CDR3 protein: CASSTRQGTGELFF

J gene: TRBJ2-3
clone size: .
CDR3 length: 13
V gene: TRBV30
D gene: .
CDR3 DNA: TGTGCCTGGGGGGTTGACCGGGGAGATACGCAGTATTTT
CDR3 protein: CAWGVDRGDTQYF

J gene: TRBJ2-3
clone size: .
CDR3 length: 15
V gene: TRBV5-1
D gene: TRBD2
CDR3 DNA: TGCGCCAGCAGGGAATTACTAGCGGGAGCAGATACGCAGTATTTT
CDR3 protein: CASRELLAGADTQYF

J gene: TRBJ2-3
clone size: .
CDR3 length: 16
V gene: TRBV12-5
D gene: .
CDR3 DNA: TGTGCTAGTGGTCTCGACCGACTAGTCCGAACAGATACGCAGTATTTT
CDR3 protein: CASGLDRLVRTDTQYF

J gene: TRBJ1-2
clone size: .
CDR3 length: 13
V gene: TRBV27
D gene: TRBD1
CDR3 DNA: TGTGCCAGCAGAAGTGGACAGGGCTTTGGCTACACCTTC
CDR3 protein: CASRSGQGFGYTF

J gene: TRBJ2-2
clone size: once
CDR3 length: 14
V gene: TRBV6-1
D gene: TRBD1
CDR3 DNA: TGTGCCAGCAGTAGGACAGGGGAAACCGGGGAGCTGTTTTTT
CDR3 protein: CASSRTGETGELFF

J gene: TRBJ2-7
clone size: .
CDR3 length: 10
V gene: TRBV20-1
D gene: .
CDR3 DNA: TGCAGTGGGGCTAAATACGAGCAGTACTTC
CDR3 protein: CSGAKYEQYF

J gene: TRBJ2-7
clone size: .
CDR3 length: 14
V gene: TRBV29-1
D gene: TRBD2
CDR3 DNA: TGCAGCGTTGACCCTAGCGGGAGAAGGAACGAGCAGTACTTC
CDR3 protein: CSVDPSGRRNEQYF

J gene: TRBJ2-2
clone size: few
CDR3 length: 15
V gene: TRBV19
D gene: TRBD2
CDR3 DNA: TGTGCCAGTAGTATGGGCGGGAGAAGGACCGGGGAGCTGTTTTTT
CDR3 protein: CASSMGGRRTGELFF

J gene: TRBJ2-2
clone size: .
CDR3 length: 17
V gene: TRBV11-2
D gene: .
CDR3 DNA: TGTGCCAGCAGCTTAGTACCCAGGGGGGATAACACCGGGGAGCTGTTTTTT
CDR3 protein: CASSLVPRGDNTGELFF

J gene: TRBJ2-1
clone size: .
CDR3 length: 16
V gene: TRBV5-1
D gene: TRBD1
CDR3 DNA: TGCGCCAGCAGCGGGGGACAGACCCTGTTATACAATGAGCAGTTCTTC
CDR3 protein: CASSGGQTLLYNEQFF

J gene: TRBJ1-1
clone size: once
CDR3 length: 15
V gene: TRBV27
D gene: .
CDR3 DNA: TGTGCCAGCAGTTCCCCATTGACAGCGAACACTGAAGCTTTCTTT
CDR3 protein: CASSSPLTANTEAFF

J gene: TRBJ2-5
clone size: .
CDR3 length: 14
V gene: TRBV2
D gene: TRBD2
CDR3 DNA: TGTGCCAGCAGGCCGTTCTGGGGGGGGGAGACCCAGTACTTC
CDR3 protein: CASRPFWGGETQYF

J gene: TRBJ2-7
clone size: .
CDR3 length: 15
V gene: TRBV28
D gene: .
CDR3 DNA: TGTGCCAGCAGTTTAACACAGAACCCCCTCTACGAGCAGTACTTC
CDR3 protein: CASSLTQNPLYEQYF

J gene: TRBJ2-5
clone size: .
CDR3 length: 16
V gene: TRBV4-1
D gene: TRBD2
CDR3 DNA: TGCGCCAGCAGCCAGGCCAGCGGGAGTGCGGGTGAGACCCAGTACTTC
CDR3 protein: CASSQASGSAGETQYF

J gene: TRBJ1-2
clone size: .
CDR3 length: 13
V gene: TRBV6-1
D gene: .
CDR3 DNA: TGTGCCAGCAGTGGGTGGTCGGACTATGGCTACACCTTC
CDR3 protein: CASSGWSDYGYTF

J gene: TRBJ1-1
clone size: .
CDR3 length: 14
V gene: TRBV28
D gene: .
CDR3 DNA: TGTGCCAGCATGGGTGACAGACAGAACACTGAAGCTTTCTTT
CDR3 protein: CASMGDRQNTEAFF

J gene: TRBJ2-6
clone size: .
CDR3 length: 19
V gene: TRBV7-9
D gene: TRBD1
CDR3 DNA: TGTGCCAGCAGCCGAAGAAGGGACAGGGCCTTTTCTGGGGCCAACGTCCTGACTTTC
CDR3 protein: CASSRRRDRAFSGANVLTF

J gene: TRBJ1-2
clone size: once
CDR3 length: 16
V gene: TRBV6-6
D gene: .
CDR3 DNA: TGTGCCAGCAGTTACTCTCGGGACACCTATAAAAGTGGCTACACCTTC
CDR3 protein: CASSYSRDTYKSGYTF

J gene: TRBJ1-2
clone size: .
CDR3 length: 15
V gene: TRBV28
D gene: TRBD1
CDR3 DNA: TGTGCCAGCAGTATAAACAGGGGCCCGGCGTATGGCTACACCTTC
CDR3 protein: CASSINRGPAYGYTF

J gene: TRBJ1-3
clone size: .
CDR3 length: 16
V gene: TRBV5-5
D gene: .
CDR3 DNA: TGTGCCAGCAGCTCCGGGAGGGCACTCTCTGGAAACACCATATATTTT
CDR3 protein: CASSSGRALSGNTIYF

J gene: TRBJ2-2
clone size: .
CDR3 length: 16
V gene: TRBV11-3
D gene: .
CDR3 DNA: TGTGCCAGCAGCTTAGATTTGGCAGGGAATACCGGGGAGCTGTTTTTT
CDR3 protein: CASSLDLAGNTGELFF

J gene: TRBJ1-2
clone size: .
CDR3 length: 12
V gene: TRBV7-9
D gene: .
CDR3 DNA: TGTGCCAGCAGTCGAGACAGGAGTGGCTACACCTTC
CDR3 protein: CASSRDRSGYTF

J gene: TRBJ2-7
clone size: .
CDR3 length: 14
V gene: TRBV7-8
D gene: TRBD1
CDR3 DNA: TGTGCCAGCAGCGGGACAGGGGGGGCTTACGAGCAGTACTTC
CDR3 protein: CASSGTGGAYEQYF

J gene: TRBJ2-4
clone size: .
CDR3 length: 16
V gene: TRBV27
D gene: TRBD1
CDR3 DNA: TGTGCCAGCAGTTTGAAGGGACAGGCCTACAAAAACATTCAGTACTTC
CDR3 protein: CASSLKGQAYKNIQYF

J gene: TRBJ1-4
clone size: .
CDR3 length: 17
V gene: TRBV27
D gene: TRBD1
CDR3 DNA: TGTGCCAGCAGTCGTAGGACAGGGGACCGCCGGGGTGAAAAACTGTTTTTT
CDR3 protein: CASSRRTGDRRGEKLFF

J gene: TRBJ1-2
clone size: .
CDR3 length: 16
V gene: TRBV2
D gene: TRBD1
CDR3 DNA: TGTGCCAGCACCTCAGGGGGTTCGAGAGGCGGCTATGGCTACACCTTC
CDR3 protein: CASTSGGSRGGYGYTF

J gene: TRBJ2-3
clone size: .
CDR3 length: 17
V gene: TRBV4-1
D gene: TRBD2
CDR3 DNA: TGCGCCAGCAGCCAAGGCGGGGCAGGGACTAGAGGAGATACGCAGTATTTT
CDR3 protein: CASSQGGAGTRGDTQYF

J gene: TRBJ1-6
clone size: .
CDR3 length: 15
V gene: TRBV7-9
D gene: TRBD1
CDR3 DNA: TGTGCCAGCAGCTTAGATGGCAGGGGGAATTCACCCCTCCACTTT
CDR3 protein: CASSLDGRGNSPLHF

J gene: TRBJ2-5
clone size: .
CDR3 length: 17
V gene: TRBV2
D gene: TRBD2
CDR3 DNA: TGTGCCAGCAGTGACTATACTAGCGGGATAGACCAAGAGACCCAGTACTTC
CDR3 protein: CASSDYTSGIDQETQYF

J gene: TRBJ2-1
clone size: .
CDR3 length: 13
V gene: TRBV29-1
D gene: TRBD2
CDR3 DNA: TGCAGCGTTGGACTAGCGGGGTTGAGTGAGCAGTTCTTC
CDR3 protein: CSVGLAGLSEQFF

J gene: TRBJ2-7
clone size: .
CDR3 length: 14
V gene: TRBV19
D gene: TRBD1
CDR3 DNA: TGTGCCAGTAGACCGGGACAGGGGGCCAACGAGCAGTACTTC
CDR3 protein: CASRPGQGANEQYF

J gene: TRBJ2-3
clone size: .
CDR3 length: 14
V gene: TRBV6-1
D gene: .
CDR3 DNA: TGTGCCAGCAGCAGGACTACTAGCACAGATACGCAGTATTTT
CDR3 protein: CASSRTTSTDTQYF

J gene: TRBJ2-1
clone size: .
CDR3 length: 15
V gene: TRBV7-9
D gene: .
CDR3 DNA: TGTGCCAGCAGCTTGGGGCTAGCGATGTTTGATGAGCAGTTCTTC
CDR3 protein: CASSLGLAMFDEQFF

J gene: TRBJ2-4
clone size: .
CDR3 length: 13
V gene: TRBV7-8
D gene: .
CDR3 DNA: TGTGCCAGCAGCTTTGGGCAACAAAACATTCAGTACTTC
CDR3 protein: CASSFGQQNIQYF

J gene: TRBJ2-7
clone size: .
CDR3 length: 15
V gene: TRBV7-8
D gene: .
CDR3 DNA: TGTGCCAGCAGCTTAGGGGACACGGGACGATACGAGCAGTACTTC
CDR3 protein: CASSLGDTGRYEQYF

J gene: TRBJ2-7
clone size: .
CDR3 length: 17
V gene: TRBV29-1
D gene: TRBD2
CDR3 DNA: TGCAGCCGAAAGGGGGAGAAAGGACTAGCGGGATCCTACGAGCAGTACTTC
CDR3 protein: CSRKGEKGLAGSYEQYF

J gene: TRBJ2-5
clone size: .
CDR3 length: 14
V gene: TRBV29-1
D gene: TRBD2
CDR3 DNA: TGCAGCGTTGAACTAGCGGGAGAAGGGGAGACCCAGTACTTC
CDR3 protein: CSVELAGEGETQYF

J gene: TRBJ2-3
clone size: .
CDR3 length: 14
V gene: TRBV7-9
D gene: .
CDR3 DNA: TGTGCCAGCAGCTTGACACAGGGCACAGATACGCAGTATTTT
CDR3 protein: CASSLTQGTDTQYF

J gene: TRBJ2-3
clone size: .
CDR3 length: 17
V gene: TRBV25-1
D gene: .
CDR3 DNA: TGTGCCAGCAGTGAATTTCCTTTGGGACTCCGCACAGATACGCAGTATTTT
CDR3 protein: CASSEFPLGLRTDTQYF

J gene: TRBJ2-7
clone size: .
CDR3 length: 14
V gene: TRBV7-6
D gene: .
CDR3 DNA: TGTGCCAGCAGCTTAGGGGCAGGGGGGTACGAGCAGTACTTC
CDR3 protein: CASSLGAGGYEQYF

J gene: TRBJ1-1
clone size: few
CDR3 length: 12
V gene: TRBV28
D gene: .
CDR3 DNA: TGTGCCAGCAGTGAGGCTATCACTGAAGCTTTCTTT
CDR3 protein: CASSEAITEAFF

J gene: TRBJ2-7
clone size: few
CDR3 length: 13
V gene: TRBV7-9
D gene: .
CDR3 DNA: TGTGCCAGCAGCTTAAGGGGCTCCTACGAGCAGTACTTC
CDR3 protein: CASSLRGSYEQYF